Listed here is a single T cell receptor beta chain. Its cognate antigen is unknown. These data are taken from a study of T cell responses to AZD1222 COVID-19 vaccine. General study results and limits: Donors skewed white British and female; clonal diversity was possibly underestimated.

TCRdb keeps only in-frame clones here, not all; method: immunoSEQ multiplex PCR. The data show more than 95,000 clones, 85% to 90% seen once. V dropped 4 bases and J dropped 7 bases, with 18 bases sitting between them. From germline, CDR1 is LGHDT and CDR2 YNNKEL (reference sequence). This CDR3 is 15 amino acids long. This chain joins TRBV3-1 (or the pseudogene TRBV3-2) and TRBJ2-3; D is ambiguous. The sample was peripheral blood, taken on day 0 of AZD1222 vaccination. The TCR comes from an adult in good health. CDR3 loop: CASSPPQALGYTQYF. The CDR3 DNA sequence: TGTGCCAGCAGCCCACCGCAGGCCCTGGGGTATACGCAGTATTTT.